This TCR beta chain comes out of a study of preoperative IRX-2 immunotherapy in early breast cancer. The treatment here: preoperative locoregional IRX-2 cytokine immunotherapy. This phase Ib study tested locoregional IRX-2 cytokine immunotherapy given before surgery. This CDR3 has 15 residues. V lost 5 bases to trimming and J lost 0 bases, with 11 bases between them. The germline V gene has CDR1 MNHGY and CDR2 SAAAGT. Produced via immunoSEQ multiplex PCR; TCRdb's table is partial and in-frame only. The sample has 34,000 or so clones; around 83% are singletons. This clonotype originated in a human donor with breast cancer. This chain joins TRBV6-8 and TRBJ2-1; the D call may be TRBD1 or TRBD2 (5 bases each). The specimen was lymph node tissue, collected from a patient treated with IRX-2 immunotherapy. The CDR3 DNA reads TGTGCCAGCAGTCTACCCGGGACCTCCTACAATGAGCAGTTCTTC. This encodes CASSLPGTSYNEQFF.